This section outlines one T cell receptor (beta chain) sequence together with its context. As yet, its antigen is unknown. This same CDR3 is encoded by further DNA sequences in the sample. Treatment given: around 19 received Ad26.COV2.S at low or high dose, single or two shots; a few received placebo; per-sample allocation not given. Vaccine and placebo recipients were sampled on day 63 after the first injection. The CDR3 is made up of 13 amino acids. Deletions cut 0 bases from V and 4 bases from J, with 7 bases between. Germline CDR1 is GTSNPN and CDR2 is SVGIG (reference sequence). This sample was taken from a study of Ad26.COV2.S vaccination and SARS-CoV-2 variants. About the research overall: Donor was assigned to the Ad26.COV2.S arm of trial COV1001. Study-wide points: Greater spike-specific TCR breadth was seen in vaccine recipients than in placebo recipients. The authors reported substantial breadth in spike-specific CD8+ and CD4+ T cell responses after vaccination. Measurement of non-spike TCR breadth gave similar results in vaccine and placebo recipients.

Assay: immunoSEQ multiplex PCR; the TCRdb copy retains only in-frame clones and omits some. The data show 440,000 or so clones, about 90% seen once. The chain couples TRBV30 to TRBJ1-5; D may be TRBD1 (6 bases). This sample comprised peripheral blood, obtained in a trial of Ad26.COV2.S vaccine versus placebo. This sequence was found in a person aged 18-65 years who received the Ad26.COV2.S COVID-19 vaccine or a placebo. CDR3 DNA sequence: TGTGCCTGGAGTGTAGGGGGGAATCAGCCCCAGCATTTT. The encoded protein is CAWSVGGNQPQHF.